This entry lists 5 T cell receptor beta chains sequenced from one sample in a study of blood T cell repertoires in COVID-19. Clones were read by immunoSEQ multiplex PCR, and TCRdb kept only the in-frame ones, dropping some. The sample lists 150,000 to 200,000 clones, more than 75% occurring once. Sequencing was done on a sample of peripheral blood. The receptors stem from a man younger than 35 with active or convalescent COVID-19.

The V and J genes are TRBV13 and TRBJ1-5; 8 nucleotides align to TRBD1. With V trimmed by 4 bases and J by 4 bases, 9 bases remained unmatched. CDR1 is PRHDT, CDR2 FYEKMQ, per germline (reference sequence). The CDR3 has 16 amino acids. In nucleotides, the CDR3 is TGTGCCAGCAGCTGGACAGGGAAGTTCGGGAATCAGCCCCAGCATTTT. Translated: CASSWTGKFGNQPQHF.

V usage is TRBV18 and J usage is TRBJ1-5; unclear D gene. From germline, CDR1 is KGHSH and CDR2 LQKENI. The germline V and J ends were trimmed by 0 bases and 1 base, with 10 bases remaining between them. The CDR3 contains 16 residues. CDR3 nucleotides: TGTGCCAGCTCACCACCGACCGGAGGCAGCAATCAGCCCCAGCATTTT. Translated, it gives CASSPPTGGSNQPQHF.

V gene TRBV14 combines with J gene TRBJ1-1, with 7 bases fitting TRBD1. The CDR3 runs to 14 residues. V was clipped by 4 bases and J by 2 bases; unmatched bases: 4. The germline CDR1 and CDR2 sequences are SGHDN and FVKESK. The CDR3 here is CASSPGQYNTEAFF. DNA for the CDR3: TGTGCCAGCAGCCCGGGACAGTACAACACTGAAGCTTTCTTT. Complete variable domain (other parts from reference TRBV14 and TRBJ1-1): EAGVTQFPSHSVIEKGQTVTLRCDPISGHDNLYWYRRVMGKEIKFLLHFVKESKQDESGMPNNRFLAERTGGTYSTLKVQPAELEDSGVYFCASSPGQYNTEAFFGQGTRLTVV.

The rearrangement links TRBV16 to TRBJ1-5; D call uncertain. From germline, CDR1 is KGHSY and CDR2 FQNENV. Trimming stripped 0 bases from V and 3 bases from J, with 9 bases between. This CDR3 region has 15 residues. CDR3 sequence: CASSQSGSHNQPQHF. CDR3 bases: TGTGCCAGCAGCCAATCAGGGAGCCACAATCAGCCCCAGCATTTT.

The chain combines TRBV5-6 with TRBJ2-3; weak D call: TRBD1 (5 bases). The CDR3 covers 13 residues. Looked up from germline, CDR1 is SGHDT and CDR2 is YYEEEE. Trimming left V 4 bases short and J 1 base short, with 7 bases between. The CDR3 bases are TGTGCCAGCAGCGTGACAGGCACAGATACGCAGTATTTT. Translating gives CASSVTGTDTQYF.